This T cell receptor (beta chain) was identified during a study of T cells after yellow fever vaccination. Study-level information: Fractions low in cell number were prepared with SMART-Seq v4 Ultra Low Input.

Study outcomes and limitations: A weaker secondary response peaked on day 5, the primary on day 15. Among primary-vaccination clones, most reappeared after the booster, at 95% to 96% for CD4 and more than 75% for CD8.

TCR cDNA, made by 5'RACE template switching, carried an added universal primer site and UMIs. MiXCR was run by TCRdb on the 5' RACE reads, yielding one entry per CDR3 protein. The profile shows just under 600,000 distinct CDR3 sequences, about 14% of them singletons. As to this clonotype: What it recognizes is unknown.

The CDR3 is 13 residues long. Germline CDR1 and CDR2: MNHEY and SVGEGT. The ends lost 1 base at V and 5 bases at J; junction bases unmatched: 0. The chain is built from TRBV6-2 or TRBV6-3 and TRBJ2-7; TRBD1 aligns across 9 bases. The sample was PBMCs, taken on the day of the yellow fever booster vaccination. The TCR originated in a young man who received the YFV17D yellow fever vaccine. The CDR3 DNA sequence: TGTGCCAGCAGTTACTGGACAGGGGACGAGCAGTACTTC. Translating gives CASSYWTGDEQYF.